One and the same sample provided the 9 T cell receptor beta chains below, sequenced in a study of T cell repertoires in cytomegalovirus infection. One entry per CDR3 protein results from TCRdb running MiXCR on the reads. Here the sample spans about 140,000 distinct CDR3 sequences, approximately 5.9% being singletons. Source material: PBMCs. These receptors originate from a human donor in good health (CMV status not recorded). Some clones in this sample may be carry-over from other donors' samples.

The genes are TRBV7-2 and TRBJ1-1, with D hard to call. Germline V gene lookup returns CDR1 SGHTA and CDR2 FQGNSA. V lost 2 bases to trimming and J lost 1 base, with 11 bases between them. The CDR3 is made up of 15 amino acids. The CDR3 nucleotides are TGTGCCAGCAGCTTATTACTCGGCGGGAACACTGAAGCTTTCTTT. It encodes CASSLLLGGNTEAFF.

This sequence joins TRBV20-1 and TRBJ2-3; D gene uncertain. This CDR3 contains 10 residues. CDR1 and CDR2 (germline): DFQATT, SNEGSKA (reference sequence). V lost 5 bases and J lost 10, with 10 bases in between. CDR3 protein: CSAAQAAQYF. In DNA form, the CDR3 reads TGCAGTGCTGCCCAGGCTGCGCAGTATTTT.

This clonotype was found a few times. The J gene is TRBJ2-3, the V gene TRBV28; D gene ambiguous. Trimming took 8 bases from V and 1 from J, leaving 10 bases between them. Germline V gene data show CDR1 as MDHEN and CDR2 as SYDVKM. The CDR3 spans 13 residues. CDR3 region: CASGAGGTDTQYF. For the CDR3, the DNA is TGTGCCAGCGGAGCCGGAGGCACAGATACGCAGTATTTT.

This clonotype came up many times. V is TRBV19 and J is TRBJ2-2; D gene ambiguous. CDR1 is LNHDA, CDR2 SQIVND, per germline (reference sequence). V gave up 0 bases and J gave up 1 base, with 9 bases separating them. The CDR3 runs 16 residues. The CDR3 DNA sequence: TGTGCCAGTAGTATAGATTGGCAGAGGAACACCGGGGAGCTGTTTTTT. This encodes CASSIDWQRNTGELFF.

This clonotype was detected ten times or more. This chain joins TRBV15 and TRBJ1-2; no clear D gene. Per the germline V gene, CDR1 is LNHNV and CDR2 is YYDKDF (reference sequence). CDR3 length: 17 amino acids. With 0 bases removed from V and 8 bases from J, the gap between germline ends came to 22 bases. In DNA, the CDR3 is TGTGCCACCAGCAGAGATAAGTGGCAGGTACTCGACATCGGCTACACCTTC. It translates to CATSRDKWQVLDIGYTF. Full variable domain (remainder filled in from reference TRBV15 and TRBJ1-2): DAMVIQNPRYQVTQFGKPVTLSCSQTLNHNVMYWYQQKSSQAPKLLFHYYDKDFNNEADTPDNFQSRRPNTSFCFLDIRSPGLGDTAMYLCATSRDKWQVLDIGYTFGSGTRLTVV.

This clonotype was recorded a few times. The genes are TRBV12-3 or TRBV12-4 and TRBJ2-3; D gene uncertain. This CDR3 contains 12 residues. The V gene lost 3 bases and the J gene lost 6 bases, with 7 bases spanning the gap. The CDR3 DNA is TGTGCCAGCAGTTTTTTGATGGATACGCAGTATTTT. It yields the protein CASSFLMDTQYF.

This clonotype was observed at least ten times. The chain recombines TRBV28 with TRBJ1-2; perhaps TRBD1 as D (6 bases). CDR1 is MDHEN and CDR2 is SYDVKM in the germline V gene. The CDR3 sequence is 16 residues long. With 6 bases removed from V and 8 bases from J, the gap between germline ends came to 25 bases. CDR3 residues: CASRHNVGGGLGGYTF. For the CDR3, the DNA is TGTGCCAGCAGGCATAATGTAGGAGGGGGGCTAGGGGGCTACACCTTC.

This clonotype was seen repeatedly, ten times or more. V is TRBV19 and J is TRBJ2-1, with 8 positions matching TRBD1. Germline V gene data show CDR1 as LNHDA and CDR2 as SQIVND (reference sequence). The CDR3 has 15 amino acids. V shed 6 bases and J 8 bases; nucleotides not matched to a gene: 12. The CDR3 sequence is CASSVDRPTGDEQFF. DNA for the CDR3: TGTGCCAGTAGCGTGGACAGGCCGACAGGGGATGAGCAGTTCTTC. The whole variable domain, filled in from reference TRBV19 and TRBJ2-1, reads DGGITQSPKYLFRKEGQNVTLSCEQNLNHDAMYWYRQDPGQGLRLIYYSQIVNDFQKGDIAEGYSVSREKKESFPLTVTSAQKNPTAFYLCASSVDRPTGDEQFFGPGTRLTVL.

This clonotype has more than one count but fewer than ten. The V gene is TRBV11-3, the J gene TRBJ2-3, with D possibly matching TRBD2 (6 bases). Germline values: CDR1 SGHNT, CDR2 YENEEA. The CDR3 loop spans 15 amino acids. V was cut by 5 bases and J by 3 bases, with 15 bases left in between. The CDR3 protein is CASSLEGFGTDTQYF. The CDR3 region has the DNA TGTGCCAGCAGCCTGGAGGGATTCGGGACAGATACGCAGTATTTT.